This TCR beta chain was sequenced in a study of cytomegalovirus exposure and HLA in healthy donors. Findings and caveats of the study: Data from an earlier analysis indicated that most TCR beta V segments were productive either about 87% or about 30% of the time.

The PCR used 60 Vbeta and 13 Jbeta primers. Here immunoSEQ multiplex PCR was the method, and the copy in TCRdb shows in-frame clones only, minus some. The profile shows over 150,000 clones, about three quarters of them singletons. About this clone: Its target is unknown.

This receptor was identified in a woman between 35 and 50 years old in good health and CMV-seropositive. The material sequenced was PBMCs.

The DNA of the CDR3 is TGTGCCAGTTCCCTGACAGTGCTAGACAATCAGCCCCAGCATTTT. Its translation: CASSLTVLDNQPQHF. This chain uses TRBV19 with TRBJ1-5, with D possibly being TRBD1 (5 bases). Trimming took off 8 bases at V and 3 bases at J, with 17 bases between the two ends. Per the germline V gene, CDR1 is LNHDA and CDR2 is SQIVND (reference sequence). The CDR3 runs 15 residues.